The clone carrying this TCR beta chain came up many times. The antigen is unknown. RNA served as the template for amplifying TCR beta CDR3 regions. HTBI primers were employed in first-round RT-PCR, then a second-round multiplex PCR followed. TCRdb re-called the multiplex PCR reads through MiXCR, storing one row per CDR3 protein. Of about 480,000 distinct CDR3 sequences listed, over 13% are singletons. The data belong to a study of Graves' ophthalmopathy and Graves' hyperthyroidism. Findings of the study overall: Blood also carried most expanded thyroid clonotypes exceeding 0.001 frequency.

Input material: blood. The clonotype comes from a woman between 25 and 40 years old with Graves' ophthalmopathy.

The CDR3 sequence: CASSGVFGTGNTIYF. The CDR3 nucleotides read TGTGCCAGCAGCGGAGTGTTTGGAACCGGAAACACCATATATTTT. The chain has TRBV28 and TRBJ1-3; D call uncertain. The CDR3 spans 15 residues. The V and J ends lost 6 bases and 4 bases respectively, with 16 bases between them. The germline CDR1 and CDR2 sequences are MDHEN and SYDVKM.